These T cell receptor beta chains were read from a single sample in a study of cytomegalovirus exposure and HLA in healthy donors. The data were produced by immunoSEQ multiplex PCR, yet TCRdb's version contains in-frame clones alone and is incomplete. The profile shows hundreds of thousands of clones, roughly 88% of them singletons. The sequenced sample was PBMCs. The receptors shown here come from a woman in her late teens or twenties in good health and CMV-seronegative. CDR3s leave out the opening cysteine and the closing phenylalanine or tryptophan.

v_call	j_call	cdr3_aa
TRBV15	TRBJ1-1	ATSSASTGLEAF
TRBV11-2	TRBJ2-1	ASSLSQGDWNEQF
TRBV30	TRBJ2-6	AWSVGGPISGANVLT
TRBV5-1	TRBJ2-5	ASSLGLAGLGQETQY
TRBV7-8	TRBJ2-2	ASSLARGQANTGELF
TRBV30	TRBJ2-5	ARAGEGETQY
TRBV7-8	TRBJ1-5	ASSSITYSNQPQH
TRBV2	TRBJ2-7	ASSEIVGYEQY
TRBV7-3	TRBJ2-1	ASSLTFSAEQF
TRBV4-1	TRBJ1-1	ASSQERPTGRKRSTEAF
TRBV5-1	TRBJ2-1	ASSLIGLAEYNEQF
TRBV14	TRBJ1-5	ASSQVGPGQTGGSQPQH
TRBV28	TRBJ2-7	ASSSGTHYEQY
TRBV7-3	TRBJ2-1	ASSRTSGTLNNEQF
TRBV5-1	TRBJ2-7	ASSLDGTSFSYEQY
TRBV6-5	TRBJ2-7	AITTPSYEQY
TRBV2	TRBJ2-3	ASIPSGAFTDTQY
TRBV4-1	TRBJ1-1	ASSPGEGGAWTEAF
TRBV30	TRBJ1-5	AWSQGHNQPQH
TRBV9	TRBJ2-5	ASSAMGAEQETQY
TRBV27	TRBJ1-1	ASRGVGQGNTEAF
TRBV2	TRBJ1-5	ASSERDRGQPQH
TRBV29-1	TRBJ2-1	SVAGDYGGPYEQF
TRBV11-2	TRBJ1-5	ASSSDRGNQPQH
TRBV29-1	TRBJ2-2	SVESRAGTNTGELF
TRBV2	TRBJ1-5	ASSADSYFSNQPQH
TRBV6-4	TRBJ1-1	ASSVGSASTEAF
TRBV19	TRBJ2-7	ASSQGDYSYEQY
TRBV28	TRBJ2-7	ASRKGGKKN
TRBV29-1	TRBJ2-3	SARLTGRGTDTQY
TRBV7-9	TRBJ2-2	ASSFAGGGNTGELF
TRBV5-1	TRBJ2-3	ASSFDWTGTDTQY
TRBV27	TRBJ2-7	ASSVPSEGAEY
TRBV27	TRBJ2-3	ASSSLLREGDTQY
TRBV25-1	TRBJ2-1	ASSAPGGTGLNEQF
TRBV7-9	TRBJ1-2	ASSSRQDPRHYGYT
TRBV5-1	TRBJ2-1	ASSLTTLAGSYNEQF
TRBV2	TRBJ2-2	ATGQGGGELF
TRBV25-1	TRBJ2-1	ASSPSRGGSYNEQF
TRBV6-1	TRBJ2-4	ASSETSGKNIQY
TRBV30	TRBJ1-1	AWRPEVEAF